This T cell receptor beta chain was found in a study of graft-versus-host responses after intestinal transplantation. This CDR3 is built from 17 residues. Germline CDR1 reads MNHEY; CDR2 reads SMNVEV (reference sequence). The V and J ends lost 1 base and 0 bases respectively, with 10 bases between them. Study outcomes and limitations: Present in recipient marrow, GvH clones included some that appeared first in ileum or blood.

This table comes from immunoSEQ multiplex PCR, and its TCRdb copy is limited to in-frame clones, with some not included. The table includes over 80,000 clones, about 82% detected once. As regards this clone: The antigen is unknown.

This rearrangement joins TRBV27 to TRBJ2-6; D ambiguous. The source of this sequence is a human patient who received an intestinal transplant, so some T cells may come from the graft donor. Material: PBMCs, obtained 255 days after intestinal transplant. The CDR3 is CASSLWSSSSGANVLTF. In nucleotides, the CDR3 is TGTGCCAGCAGTTTATGGTCCAGTAGCTCTGGGGCCAACGTCCTGACTTTC. Complete variable domain (other parts from reference TRBV27 and TRBJ2-6): EAQVTQNPRYLITVTGKKLTVTCSQNMNHEYMSWYRQDPGLGLRQIYYSMNVEVTDKGDVPEGYKVSRKEKRNFPLILESPSPNQTSLYFCASSLWSSSSGANVLTFGAGSRLTVL.